A selection of T cell receptor beta chains follows, all from one sample in a study of cytomegalovirus exposure and HLA in healthy donors. Repertoires were generated with immunoSEQ multiplex PCR, while TCRdb's copy carries only in-frame clones and drops some. The repertoire includes about 85,000 clones, more than 60% of them detected once, and about 2% sits in the top ten. Sequenced material: PBMCs. The receptors here all came from a boy younger than 18 in good health and CMV-seronegative. Each CDR3 is given with its conserved first and last residue. Fields, in order: D gene, clone size, V gene, J gene, CDR3 DNA, CDR3 protein. The D gene is left open where the match is weak. Clone size is given for some rows only: seen once, a few or many times, or a class if the clone is expanded.

TRBD1,few,TRBV28,TRBJ1-1,TGTGCCAGCAGCCGACCTCCACAGGGGTTGAACACTGAAGCTTTCTTT,CASSRPPQGLNTEAFF
.,.,TRBV29-1,TRBJ1-1,TGCAGCGTTAGTCGGGTCACTGAAGCTTTCTTT,CSVSRVTEAFF
.,.,TRBV2,TRBJ1-5,TGTGCCAGCAGTGAAGCAGGGAGCAGCAATCAGCCCCAGCATTTT,CASSEAGSSNQPQHF
.,.,TRBV30,TRBJ1-3,TGTGCCTGGAGTGGGCGGAAACTCTCTGGAAACACCATATATTTT,CAWSGRKLSGNTIYF
.,few,TRBV30,TRBJ2-6,TGTGGCGTTGGAGGGATCTCTGGGGCCAACGTCCTGACTTTC,CGVGGISGANVLTF
.,few,TRBV6-4,TRBJ2-1,TGTGCCAGCACCCGAAGGGACACCCTCTACAATGAGCAGTTCTTC,CASTRRDTLYNEQFF
.,few,TRBV5-1,TRBJ2-5,TGCGCCAGCAGTGTGGCAGACCAAGAGACCCAGTACTTC,CASSVADQETQYF
TRBD1,once,TRBV27,TRBJ1-3,TGTGCCAGCAGTTTGGACAGGGGAAACACCATATATTTT,CASSLDRGNTIYF
.,.,TRBV7-9,TRBJ1-4,TGTGCCAGCAGCTTAGGGGCAGCTAATGAAAAACTGTTTTTT,CASSLGAANEKLFF
TRBD2,.,TRBV5-1,TRBJ2-3,TGCGCCAGCAGCTTGGTGACTAGCCCAGATACGCAGTATTTT,CASSLVTSPDTQYF
.,.,TRBV27,TRBJ1-1,TGTGCCAGCAGTTTAAGTATGAGACAAACTGAAGCTTTCTTT,CASSLSMRQTEAFF
TRBD2,.,TRBV28,TRBJ2-7,TGTGCCAGCAGAGCGGGAGGGAACACCTACGAGCAGTACTTC,CASRAGGNTYEQYF
.,.,TRBV7-2,TRBJ2-1,TGTGCCAGCAGCCGTCGGGCCTACAATGAGCAGTTCTTC,CASSRRAYNEQFF
TRBD1,once,TRBV27,TRBJ1-1,TGTGCCAGCAGCGACAGGGGATCGAGTACTGAAGCTTTCTTT,CASSDRGSSTEAFF
TRBD1,.,TRBV19,TRBJ2-7,TGTGCCAGTAGTATGGGACAGGGGAGCTCCTACGAGCAGTACTTC,CASSMGQGSSYEQYF
TRBD1,.,TRBV9,TRBJ2-7,TGTGCCAGCAGCGTAGGGGACAGGGGCTACGAGCAGTACTTC,CASSVGDRGYEQYF
TRBD2,.,TRBV5-1,TRBJ2-3,TGCGCCAGCAGCCGGGACTACCTCACAGATACGCAGTATTTT,CASSRDYLTDTQYF
.,.,TRBV30,TRBJ1-2,TGTGCCTGGAGCGGGGACTATCATGGCTACACCTTC,CAWSGDYHGYTF
TRBD1,.,TRBV30,TRBJ1-1,TGTGCCTGGAGTGTTCCTCGGGGACAGGGGGGCTTCTGGGCTTTCTTT,CAWSVPRGQGGFWAFF
.,.,TRBV4-3,TRBJ1-4,TGCGCCAGCAGCAAAGCGAGGGCAGCAACTAATGAAAAACTGTTTTTT,CASSKARAATNEKLFF
TRBD2,few,TRBV7-8,TRBJ2-3,TGTGCCAGCAGCTTCAGAGCGGGGGGCACAGATACGCAGTATTTT,CASSFRAGGTDTQYF
.,.,TRBV9,TRBJ2-7,TGTGCCAGCAGCCCCAGGGCGGGCAGGGGATCCCCCGAGCAGTACTTC,CASSPRAGRGSPEQYF
.,.,TRBV7-9,TRBJ1-1,TGTGCCAGCAGACAAAGACAGCAGATGAACACTGAAGCTTTCTTT,CASRQRQQMNTEAFF
TRBD1,once,TRBV28,TRBJ1-2,TGTGCCAGCAGCCCCCCCGGGACAGGAAACTATGGCTACACCTTC,CASSPPGTGNYGYTF
.,few,TRBV4-3,TRBJ1-1,TGCGCCAGCAGTTATCAGGGGAACACTGAAGCTTTCTTT,CASSYQGNTEAFF
.,.,TRBV19,TRBJ1-1,TGTGCCAGTAGTATAGGACAGGCTGAAGCTTTCTTT,CASSIGQAEAFF